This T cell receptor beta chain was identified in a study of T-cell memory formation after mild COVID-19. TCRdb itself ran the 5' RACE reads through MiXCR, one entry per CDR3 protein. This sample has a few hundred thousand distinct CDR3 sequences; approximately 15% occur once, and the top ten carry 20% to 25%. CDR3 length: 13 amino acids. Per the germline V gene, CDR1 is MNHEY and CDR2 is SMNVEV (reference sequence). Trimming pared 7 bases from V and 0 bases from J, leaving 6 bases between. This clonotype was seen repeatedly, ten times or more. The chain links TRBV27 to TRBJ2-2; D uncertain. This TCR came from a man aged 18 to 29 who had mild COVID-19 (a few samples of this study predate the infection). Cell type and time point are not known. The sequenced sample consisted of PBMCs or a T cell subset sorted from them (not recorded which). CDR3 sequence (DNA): TGTGCCAGCATGGGGTCGAACACCGGGGAGCTGTTTTTT. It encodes CASMGSNTGELFF.